This entry lists 10 T cell receptor beta chains sequenced from one sample in a study of blood T cell repertoires in COVID-19. Here immunoSEQ multiplex PCR was the method, and the copy in TCRdb shows in-frame clones only, minus some. The repertoire has fewer than 350,000 clones, 70% to 90% of them found once; the top ten carry approximately 12%. The source material was peripheral blood. Receptor source: a young woman with COVID-19, enrolled during active disease.

The chain links TRBV5-4 to TRBJ2-2; D gene unclear. CDR1 and CDR2 from the germline V gene are SGHNT and YYREEE (reference sequence). Trimming cost V 0 bases and J 7 bases, with 10 bases left between them. This CDR3 comprises 14 residues. CDR3 in amino acids: CASSLGVGGGELFF. The CDR3 DNA reads as TGTGCCAGCAGCTTGGGAGTCGGCGGCGGGGAGCTGTTTTTT.

The gene calls are TRBV10-2 and TRBJ2-7, with 8 bases identical to TRBD2. Germline CDR1 and CDR2: WSHSY and SAAADI. The CDR3 extends over 14 amino acids. V lost 3 bases to trimming and J lost 5 bases; unmatched junction nucleotides: 6. The CDR3 bases are TGCGCCAGCAGTGACCCGGGGGGGCCGGACGAGCAGTACTTC. This codes for CASSDPGGPDEQYF.

The chain employs TRBV6-6 and TRBJ2-7; 8 nucleotides match TRBD2. The length of the CDR3 is 15 residues. Germline values: CDR1 MNHNY, CDR2 SVGAGI (reference sequence). Trimming at V came to 2 bases and at J to 5 bases, leaving 8 bases not matched to a gene. In DNA form, the CDR3 reads TGTGCCAGCAGTTACATCGAGCGGGGGACTAACGAGCAGTACTTC. It yields the protein CASSYIERGTNEQYF.

V usage is TRBV29-1 and J usage is TRBJ2-3, with D possibly matching TRBD2 (5 bases). The CDR3 extends over 16 amino acids. Trimming took off 0 bases at V and 0 bases at J, with 13 bases between the two ends. Germline CDR1 and CDR2: SQVTM and ANQGSEA. The CDR3 loop reads CSVEDLMQRSTDTQYF. CDR3 bases: TGCAGCGTTGAAGATCTCATGCAGCGGAGCACAGATACGCAGTATTTT.

This clone occurred a few times. The chain combines TRBV12-3 or TRBV12-4 with TRBJ2-7; D remains unclear. Trimming stripped 8 bases from V and 2 bases from J, with 13 bases between. There are 13 residues in the CDR3. CDR3 in amino acids: CASGYRPPYEQYF. In DNA form, the CDR3 reads TGTGCCAGCGGTTACAGACCCCCCTACGAGCAGTACTTC.

J is TRBJ2-5 and V is TRBV19; possible D gene TRBD1, 7 bases. CDR1 and CDR2 (germline): LNHDA, SQIVND (reference sequence). CDR3 length: 15 amino acids. Trimming shortened V by 7 bases and J by 5 bases, and 20 bases separated the two germline ends. DNA for the CDR3: TGTGCCAGTACTCGGACAGGAGTAGCGGTGGAGACCCAGTACTTC. Translating it yields CASTRTGVAVETQYF.

This clone was seen just once. This chain joins TRBV7-9 and TRBJ1-1, with 7 bases identical to TRBD1. With V trimmed by 0 bases and J by 4 bases, 5 bases remained unmatched. In germline, CDR1 is SEHNR, CDR2 FQNEAQ (reference sequence). This CDR3 is built from 15 residues. CDR3 region: CASSLARGQGTEAFF. The CDR3 bases are TGTGCCAGCAGCTTAGCGAGGGGGCAAGGCACTGAAGCTTTCTTT.

The chain employs TRBV3-1 (or the pseudogene TRBV3-2) and TRBJ2-7, with D possibly TRBD2 on 6 matching bases. Germline loops: CDR1 LGHDT, CDR2 YNNKEL (reference sequence). CDR3 length equals 13 residues. V lost 4 bases to trimming and J lost 3 bases, with 10 bases between them. The CDR3 sequence: CASSPGEVYEQYF. CDR3 bases: TGTGCCAGCAGCCCTGGGGAGGTCTACGAGCAGTACTTC.

The J gene is TRBJ2-4, the V gene TRBV18; TRBD1 might be the D (5 bases). This CDR3 is built from 15 residues. CDR1 is KGHSH, CDR2 LQKENI, per germline. V shed 2 bases and J shed 0 bases, with 8 bases lying between them. For the CDR3, the DNA is TGTGCCAGCTCACCAGGGGCACTAGCCAAAAACATTCAGTACTTC. As protein: CASSPGALAKNIQYF.

The rearrangement uses TRBV5-5 and TRBJ2-7; D is ambiguous. Germline V gene sequence: CDR1 SGHKS, CDR2 YYEKEE (reference sequence). The CDR3 has 14 residues. Trimming left V 0 bases short and J 1 base short, with 8 bases between. CDR3 in amino acids: CASSLGHDSYEQYF. CDR3 nucleotide sequence: TGTGCCAGCAGCTTGGGACACGATTCCTACGAGCAGTACTTC.